This T cell receptor beta chain was sequenced for a study of T-cell memory formation after mild COVID-19. Overall study results and limits: Contracting CD4+ clones lay largely in CM and EM, with CD8+ ones residing in EMRA.

Trimming took 3 bases from V and 8 from J; bases not matched to a gene: 7. CDR3 length equals 14 residues. 5'RACE with constant-segment primers built TCRalpha and TCRbeta cDNA libraries with UMIs. TCRdb re-called the 5' RACE reads through MiXCR, storing one row per CDR3 protein. The table shows 350,000 or so distinct CDR3 sequences, with around 20% occurring only once. Details on this clonotype: Its target is not known.

The sequence derives from an adult woman who had mild COVID-19 (a few samples of this study predate the infection). Cell type and time point are not known. V is TRBV12-3 or TRBV12-4 and J is TRBJ1-2; 9 nucleotides line up with TRBD1. The sample taken for sequencing was PBMCs or a T cell subset sorted from them (not recorded which). The CDR3 region is CASSFGTGLEGYTF. In nucleotides, the CDR3 is TGTGCCAGCAGTTTCGGGACAGGGCTGGAGGGCTACACCTTC.